A single TCR beta chain is shown here with its context. Its cognate antigen is unknown. This record belongs to a study of cytomegalovirus exposure and HLA in healthy donors. The overall study: Of 350 to 400 genotyped donors, roughly 81% grouped in the Caucasian-associated ancestry cluster. Study conclusions and caveats: The study flagged roughly 160 TCR beta chains as cytomegalovirus-associated. Available immune exposure information was restricted to CMV serostatus only.

The PCR made use of 60 Vbeta and 13 Jbeta primers. Sequencing was performed with immunoSEQ multiplex PCR; in TCRdb, only in-frame clones are kept and a portion is missing. Among fewer than 150,000 clones listed, 80% were seen once. Samples came from healthy bone marrow donors. V dropped 5 bases and J dropped 0 bases, with 5 bases sitting between them. The germline V gene encodes CDR1 MNHEY and CDR2 SMNVEV (reference sequence). The length of the CDR3 is 13 residues. This TCR was sampled from a man aged 40-50 years in good health and CMV-seropositive. The material sequenced was PBMCs. The V gene is TRBV27, the J gene TRBJ2-1, with D uncertain. The CDR3 reads CASSPRSYNEQFF. The DNA for the CDR3 is TGTGCCAGCAGTCCCCGCTCCTACAATGAGCAGTTCTTC.